These 25 T cell receptor beta chains share one sample of origin, sequenced in a study of beta chain features in type 1 diabetes. Of the isolated RNA, all was reverse transcribed, and so the sequenced material was expressed TCRB transcripts. Clones were sequenced by immunoSEQ multiplex PCR, and TCRdb holds only the in-frame ones, with some missing. The sample shows about 900,000 clones, 15% to 20% of them seen only once. Sequenced sample: naive CD4+ T cells from blood. These receptor sequences come from a young woman in good health.

The chain employs TRBV6-5 and TRBJ2-5, with D possibly TRBD1 on 6 matching bases. Germline lookup yields CDR1 MNHEY and CDR2 SVGAGI. The CDR3 extends over 15 amino acids. The V gene lost 2 bases and the J gene lost 5 bases, with 15 bases spanning the gap. Here the CDR3 DNA reads TGTGCCAGCAGTTACACAGGACAGCACGGGGAGACCCAGTACTTC. Residues: CASSYTGQHGETQYF.

This clone was seen only a few times. The V gene is TRBV23-1, the J gene TRBJ2-7, with TRBD1 as a possible D gene (6 bases). TRBV23-1 counts as an open reading frame of uncertain function. V was trimmed by 2 bases and J by 3 bases, leaving 17 bases between them. CDR3 length: 16 amino acids. The CDR3 sequence is CASSQPGWDIYYEQYF. The CDR3 nucleotides read TGCGCCAGCAGTCAACCGGGTTGGGACATTTACTACGAGCAGTACTTC.

This clone was detected only a few times. The rearrangement uses TRBV6-1 and TRBJ2-5; no definite D call. The J call could be wrong; TRBJ2-7 is a better fit for the DNA end. This CDR3 region has 11 residues. CDR1 and CDR2 (germline): MNHNS, SASEGT. The CDR3 loop is CASNQPYEQYF. For the CDR3, the DNA is TGTGCCAGCAATCAGCCGTACGAGCAGTACTTC.

There are a few counts of this clone. The J gene is TRBJ2-3, the V gene TRBV14, with D possibly being TRBD1 or TRBD2 (5 bases each). The CDR3 has 14 residues. V lost 4 bases and J 4 bases, leaving 12 bases between the germline ends. From germline, CDR1 is SGHDN and CDR2 FVKESK. CDR3 amino acids: CASSRLTGPDTQYF. In DNA form, the CDR3 reads TGTGCCAGCAGCCGATTGACGGGACCAGATACGCAGTATTTT.

This clone has a handful of counts. The chain couples TRBV2 to TRBJ1-1; D ambiguous. Germline V gives CDR1 SNHLY, CDR2 FYNNEI. The length of the CDR3 is 11 residues. With 8 bases removed from V and 4 bases from J, the gap between germline ends came to 8 bases. The CDR3 DNA follows: TGTGCCAGCTTGTACGTCACTGAAGCTTTCTTT. As protein: CASLYVTEAFF. The whole variable domain, remainder taken from reference TRBV2 and TRBJ1-1, is EPEVTQTPSHQVTQMGQEVILRCVPISNHLYFYWYRQILGQKVEFLVSFYNNEISEKSEIFDDQFSVERPDGSNFTLKIRSTKLEDSAMYFCASLYVTEAFFGQGTRLTVV.

This clone was seen a handful of times. The V and J genes are TRBV27 and TRBJ2-5, with a tentative D call TRBD1 (6 bases). This CDR3 comprises 16 residues. Between the trimmed V and J ends, which lost 6 bases and 3 bases, there was a span of 20 bases. The germline V gene has CDR1 MNHEY and CDR2 SMNVEV (reference sequence). CDR3 sequence (DNA): TGTGCCAGCAGCTTACAGGGTCTACGCTTCGAAGAGACCCAGTACTTC. It translates to CASSLQGLRFEETQYF.

This chain joins TRBV10-3 and TRBJ2-5; no clear D gene. The CDR3 sequence is 13 residues long. Trimming removed 10 bases from V and 0 bases from J, with 12 bases in between. CDR1 is ENHRY and CDR2 is SYGVKD in the germline V gene. CDR3 DNA: TGTGCCAGCAGAGACACCTACCAAGAGACCCAGTACTTC. Translation gives CASRDTYQETQYF.

This sequence joins TRBV6-5 and TRBJ2-7, with D tentatively TRBD1 (6 bases). V lost 4 bases to trimming and J lost 3 bases, with 19 bases between them. Germline V lookup: CDR1 MNHEY, CDR2 SVGAGI. The CDR3 is made up of 16 amino acids. Here the CDR3 reads CASSFNHEQGGYEQYF. The CDR3 coding sequence is TGTGCCAGCAGTTTCAACCACGAACAAGGGGGCTACGAGCAGTACTTC.

The rearrangement links TRBV29-1 to TRBJ1-5; D call uncertain. CDR1 is SQVTM and CDR2 is ANQGSEA in the germline V gene. The germline V and J ends were trimmed by 0 bases and 1 base, with 13 bases remaining between them. CDR3 size: 16 residues. The CDR3 DNA reads as TGCAGCGTTGAAGATCACAGCGACCGAAGCAATCAGCCCCAGCATTTT. Its protein is CSVEDHSDRSNQPQHF.

The chain employs TRBV10-1 and TRBJ2-3; 9 positions agree with TRBD2. CDR1 and CDR2 (germline): WNHNN, SYGVQD (reference sequence). The J segment lost 0 bases and the V segment lost 6 bases, leaving 4 bases of the junction unmatched. CDR3 length: 15 amino acids. CDR3 sequence (DNA): TGCGCCAGCAGCCCGACTAGCGGTAGCACAGATACGCAGTATTTT. Translated: CASSPTSGSTDTQYF.

V gene TRBV5-1 combines with J gene TRBJ2-7; tentative D call: TRBD1 (5 bases). V lost 0 bases, J lost 6 bases, and 16 bases lay in between. Germline assignment: CDR1 SGHRS and CDR2 YFSETQ. The CDR3 sequence is 15 residues long. DNA of the CDR3: TGCGCCAGCAGCTTGGACGCAGGGTACCATAGCGAGCAGTACTTC. It is translated as CASSLDAGYHSEQYF.

The chain is built from TRBV28 and TRBJ2-7; possible D gene TRBD2, 6 bases. Per germline, CDR1 MDHEN and CDR2 SYDVKM. The CDR3 has 15 residues. Trimming took off 4 bases at V and 1 base at J, with 14 bases between the two ends. Here the CDR3 DNA reads TGTGCCAGCAGTTCCCCCGCCGGGGGTTCCTACGAGCAGTACTTC. Translation: CASSSPAGGSYEQYF. The whole variable domain, remainder taken from reference TRBV28 and TRBJ2-7, is DVKVTQSSRYLVKRTGEKVFLECVQDMDHENMFWYRQDPGLGLRLIYFSYDVKMKEKGDIPEGYSVSREKKERFSLILESASTNQTSMYLCASSSPAGGSYEQYFGPGTRLTVT.

Here the CDR3 reads CASSSQREGRYTQYF. CDR3 nucleotides: TGTGCCAGCAGCTCCCAGCGGGAGGGCCGTTATACGCAGTATTTT. This chain links TRBV11-2 with TRBJ2-3, with TRBD2 matching over 10 bases. The J segment lost 7 bases and the V segment lost 4 bases, leaving 8 bases of the junction unmatched. The CDR3 contains 15 residues. CDR1 SGHAT and CDR2 FQNNGV come from the germline V gene. The complete variable domain, with remaining parts taken from reference TRBV11-2 and TRBJ2-3, reads EAGVAQSPRYKIIEKRQSVAFWCNPISGHATLYWYQQILGQGPKLLIQFQNNGVVDDSQLPKDRFSAERLKGVDSTLKIQPAKLEDSAVYLCASSSQREGRYTQYFGPGTRLTVL.

The genes are TRBV7-9 and TRBJ2-3; the match to TRBD2 covers 7 bases. This CDR3 comprises 13 residues. Germline V gives CDR1 SEHNR, CDR2 FQNEAQ (reference sequence). The CDR3 coding sequence is TGTGCTGTCGGGACTACAGCTACAGATACGCAGTATTTT. Protein product: CAVGTTATDTQYF.

On this clone itself: At the DNA level, this CDR3 is encoded by other sequences in the same sample as well. CDR3 sequence reads: CASRGLQETQYF. In nucleotides, the CDR3 is TGTGCCAGCAGGGGACTTCAAGAGACCCAGTACTTC. V and J are TRBV2 and TRBJ2-5; D possibly corresponds to TRBD2 (6 bases). The V gene's germline CDR1 is SNHLY and CDR2 FYNNEI. V lost 6 bases and J lost 2, with 7 bases in between. The length of the CDR3 is 12 residues.

The chain uses TRBV5-1 and TRBJ2-1; D is ambiguous. CDR1 and CDR2 from the germline V gene are SGHRS and YFSETQ. The V and J ends lost 0 bases and 2 bases respectively, with 12 bases between them. The CDR3 loop spans 16 amino acids. Written as DNA, the CDR3 is TGCGCCAGCAGCTTGGCCGTGTGGCACCCCTACAATGAGCAGTTCTTC. Protein sequence: CASSLAVWHPYNEQFF.

The J gene is TRBJ2-1, the V gene TRBV20-1, with D hard to call. V lost 2 bases and J lost 10, with 9 bases in between. CDR1 DFQATT and CDR2 SNEGSKA come from the germline V gene (reference sequence). This CDR3 is built from 11 residues. The CDR3 region is CSARRVGEQFF. CDR3 bases: TGCAGTGCTAGACGGGTAGGGGAGCAGTTCTTC.

This chain connects TRBV11-2 to TRBJ2-3; 14 bases map to TRBD2. J was trimmed by 1 base and V by 5 bases; bases with no gene match: 8. This CDR3 is built from 18 residues. Germline V gives CDR1 SGHAT, CDR2 FQNNGV. The DNA of the CDR3 is TGTGCCAGCAGCCCCCGACTAGCGGGAGGGATGCGCACAGATACGCAGTATTTT. Protein: CASSPRLAGGMRTDTQYF.

In this sample, this clone turned up a few times. The chain uses TRBV7-2 and TRBJ1-5; TRBD1 matches 7 bases. Germline values: CDR1 SGHTA, CDR2 FQGNSA. V lost 5 bases, J lost 1 base, and 11 bases stayed unmatched. The CDR3 contains 17 residues. The chain's CDR3 is CASSLRQGQPSNQPQHF. DNA for the CDR3: TGTGCCAGCAGCCTCCGACAGGGCCAACCCAGCAATCAGCCCCAGCATTTT. The whole variable domain, filled in from reference TRBV7-2 and TRBJ1-5, reads GAGVSQSPSNKVTEKGKDVELRCDPISGHTALYWYRQSLGQGLEFLIYFQGNSAPDKSGLPSDRFSAERTGGSVSTLTIQRTQQEDSAVYLCASSLRQGQPSNQPQHFGDGTRLSIL.

The gene calls are TRBV28 and TRBJ1-3, with D possibly being TRBD1 (5 bases). This CDR3 region has 15 residues. V was shortened by 3 bases and J by 2 bases, with 11 bases between the two germline ends. Germline lookup yields CDR1 MDHEN and CDR2 SYDVKM. In nucleotides, the CDR3 is TGTGCCAGCAGTTTTGCCCAGGGAACTGGAAACACCATATATTTT. Its protein product is CASSFAQGTGNTIYF. Filled out from reference TRBV28 and TRBJ1-3, the complete variable domain reads DVKVTQSSRYLVKRTGEKVFLECVQDMDHENMFWYRQDPGLGLRLIYFSYDVKMKEKGDIPEGYSVSREKKERFSLILESASTNQTSMYLCASSFAQGTGNTIYFGEGSWLTVV.

This clone turned up a few times. The chain carries TRBV7-9 and TRBJ2-5; unclear D gene. Germline lookup yields CDR1 SEHNR and CDR2 FQNEAQ (reference sequence). CDR3 size: 11 residues. CDR3 coding DNA: TGTGGTTCGCAGAGCCAAGAGACCCAGTACTTC. As protein: CGSQSQETQYF.

This clone was counted a few times. The chain is built from TRBV18 and TRBJ2-7; 10 bases are shared with TRBD2. The CDR3 loop spans 19 amino acids. Unmatched junction bases numbered 18, after V lost 3 bases and J lost 4 bases. The germline V gene has CDR1 KGHSH and CDR2 LQKENI. CDR3 DNA sequence: TGTGCCAGCTCACCCCAAGGACTAGCGGAACCTGAGGGGATTTACGAGCAGTACTTC. Translation: CASSPQGLAEPEGIYEQYF.

J is TRBJ2-3 and V is TRBV28; D not resolved. Trimming removed 2 bases from V and 3 bases from J, with 12 bases in between. CDR1 MDHEN and CDR2 SYDVKM come from the germline V gene. This CDR3 has 15 residues. CDR3: CASSLGGVVTDTQYF. Written as DNA, the CDR3 is TGTGCCAGCAGTTTAGGTGGGGTGGTAACAGATACGCAGTATTTT.

A few counts support this clone. The V gene is TRBV5-1, the J gene TRBJ1-1, with TRBD1 as a possible D gene (6 bases). This CDR3 has 13 residues. Germline CDR1 is SGHRS and CDR2 is YFSETQ. The V gene lost 4 bases and the J gene lost 6 bases, with 13 bases spanning the gap. The CDR3 sequence: CASSGPQGSEAFF. As DNA, the CDR3 is TGCGCCAGCAGCGGCCCCCAGGGGTCTGAAGCTTTCTTT.

This chain connects TRBV7-3 to TRBJ2-7, with D perhaps matching TRBD1 (5 bases). The germline V and J ends were trimmed by 2 bases and 2 bases, with 7 bases remaining between them. The CDR3 runs to 13 residues. CDR1 is SGHTA and CDR2 is FQGTGA in the germline V gene. CDR3 DNA sequence: TGTGCCAGCAGCTTAGGGGCCACCTACGAGCAGTACTTC. Amino acid sequence: CASSLGATYEQYF.